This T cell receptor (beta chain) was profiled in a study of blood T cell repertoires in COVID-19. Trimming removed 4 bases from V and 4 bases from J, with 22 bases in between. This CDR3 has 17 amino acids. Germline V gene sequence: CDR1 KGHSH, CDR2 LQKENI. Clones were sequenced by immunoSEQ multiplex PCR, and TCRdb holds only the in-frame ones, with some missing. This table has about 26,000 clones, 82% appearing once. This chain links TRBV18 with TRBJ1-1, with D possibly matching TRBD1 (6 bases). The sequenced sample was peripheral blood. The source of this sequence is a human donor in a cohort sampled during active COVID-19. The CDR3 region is CASSQRQAIVSTTEAFF. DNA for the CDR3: TGTGCCAGCTCACAGAGACAGGCGATCGTATCGACCACTGAAGCTTTCTTT. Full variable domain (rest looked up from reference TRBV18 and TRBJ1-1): NAGVMQNPRHLVRRRGQEARLRCSPMKGHSHVYWYRQLPEEGLKFMVYLQKENIIDESGMPKERFSAEFPKEGPSILRIQQVVRGDSAAYFCASSQRQAIVSTTEAFFGQGTRLTVV.